This T cell receptor beta chain was observed in a study of blood T cells in healthy people across ages. Collection of around 10 milliliters of peripheral blood was performed for each donor. It was with a sample-barcoded 5' primer and a J-beta primer mix that a second PCR of roughly 6 to 11 cycles was run. TCRdb passed the 5' RACE reads through MiXCR, listing each CDR3 protein once. In the table there are about 620,000 distinct CDR3 sequences, approximately 21% of which are singletons. Comments on this clonotype: No antigen is known for it. Germline is not matched at one junction end, which may reflect a read error.

Regarding the study as a whole: Those diversity estimates obtained from one million T cells were thought to be underestimates.

The CDR3 consists of 14 residues. Germline-derived CDR1 and CDR2 are MNHEY and SVGEGT. Specimen: blood. The sequence was collected from an older man in good health. The rearrangement joins TRBV6-2 or TRBV6-3 to TRBJ2-1; 15 bases agree with TRBD2. CDR3 bases: TGTGCCAGCAGTTACCAGCGGACTAGCGGGGGGGCTGACTTC. It yields the protein CASSYQRTSGGADF.